This record covers a single TCR beta chain. This record belongs to a study of blood T cell repertoires in COVID-19. Profiled with immunoSEQ multiplex PCR; TCRdb holds only in-frame clones, not every one. The data show fewer than 30,000 clones, with about 92% seen just once and about 0.8% held by the top ten. V was cut by 3 bases and J by 2 bases, with 13 bases left in between. This CDR3 has 15 residues. Germline V CDR1 and CDR2: LNHNV, YYDKDF (reference sequence). The V call is TRBV15, the J call TRBJ2-5; perhaps TRBD1 as D (5 bases). This TCR was sampled from a woman aged 65 to 85 with COVID-19, enrolled during active disease. The sequenced sample consisted of peripheral blood. The CDR3 sequence is CATSRKGAGQETQYF. CDR3 in DNA: TGTGCCACCAGCAGGAAAGGGGCAGGGCAAGAGACCCAGTACTTC.